The text below deals with one TCR beta chain. TCR-alpha and TCR-beta chains were sequenced unpaired. Sequencing used immunoSEQ multiplex PCR; TCRdb keeps in-frame clones, though not all of them. The repertoire holds approximately 60,000 clones, with about 86% as singletons. V gave up 4 bases and J gave up 3 bases; unmatched junction bases: 0. Germline V gives CDR1 SGHTA, CDR2 FQGNSA. This CDR3 spans 12 amino acids. This entry is derived from a study of T cells in tuberculosis. About the study: CD1B tetramers identified T cells specific for mycobacterial lipid GMM. Study-wide findings and caveats: T cells binding CD1B-GMM tetramer weakly possibly escaped the sort.

After thawing and overnight rest, PBMC were stained with GMM-loaded CD1B tetramer, viability dye and anti-CD3 for sorting. The lipid loaded on the CD1B tetramers was C32 glucose monomycolate from Rhodococcus equi. CD14-expressing monocytes were removed from PBMC before cryopreservation and sorting. The sequence was collected from an adult woman with latent tuberculosis. This chain joins TRBV7-2 and TRBJ2-7; 7 bases match TRBD1. The specimen sequenced was CD1b-GMM tetramer-negative cells sorted from PBMCs. CDR3 in DNA: TGTGCCAGCAGCTGGGACAGCTACGAGCAGTACTTC. Encoded protein: CASSWDSYEQYF.